The 32 T cell receptor beta chains reported below all come from one sample, sequenced in a study of T cell changes during pregnancy in multiple sclerosis. The method was immunoSEQ multiplex PCR; TCRdb's version includes in-frame clones alone and lacks a portion of them. The sample lists some 71,000 clones; 90% to 95% were seen once. Sample: peripheral blood, taken after pregnancy. These receptors were taken from a female donor with multiple sclerosis, enrolled in a pregnancy study.

The chain links TRBV7-9 to TRBJ1-1; tentatively, D is TRBD1 (5 bases). Trimming left V 0 bases short and J 4 bases short, with 12 bases between. This CDR3 is built from 15 residues. CDR1 and CDR2 from the germline V gene are SEHNR and FQNEAQ (reference sequence). The DNA for the CDR3 is TGTGCCAGCAGCTTAGCCACCCAGGGTTTCACTGAAGCTTTCTTT. Translation: CASSLATQGFTEAFF. The full variable domain, with the rest looked up from reference TRBV7-9 and TRBJ1-1, is DTGVSQNPRHKITKRGQNVTFRCDPISEHNRLYWYRQTLGQGPEFLTYFQNEAQLEKSRLLSDRFSAERPKGSFSTLEIQRTEQGDSAMYLCASSLATQGFTEAFFGQGTRLTVV.

The CDR3 DNA reads as TGTGCCAGCAGCCCCGCCAGGGGTGGTCAGCCCCAGCATTTT. Protein: CASSPARGGQPQHF. The rearrangement links TRBV2 to TRBJ1-5, with TRBD1 as a possible D gene (6 bases). The CDR3 contains 14 residues. Germline-derived CDR1 and CDR2 are SNHLY and FYNNEI. Deletions cut 6 bases from V and 6 bases from J, with 15 bases between.

V gene TRBV19 combines with J gene TRBJ2-7, with D possibly matching TRBD2 (5 bases). This CDR3 contains 11 residues. Germline V CDR1 and CDR2: LNHDA, SQIVND (reference sequence). V was cut by 8 bases and J by 7 bases, with 12 bases left in between. The CDR3 loop is CASGSSLEQYF. The CDR3 bases are TGTGCCAGTGGGAGCAGCTTAGAGCAGTACTTC.

The chain recombines TRBV6-5 with TRBJ2-5, with a tentative D call TRBD2 (6 bases). V lost 6 bases and J 3 bases, leaving 14 bases between the germline ends. Germline V gene data show CDR1 as MNHEY and CDR2 as SVGAGI. The CDR3 sequence is 14 residues long. CDR3 sequence reads: CASRQTSGKETQYF. The CDR3 DNA follows: TGTGCCAGCAGGCAGACTAGTGGCAAAGAGACCCAGTACTTC.

This chain uses TRBV11-2 with TRBJ1-1; TRBD1 matches at 9 bases. CDR1 is SGHAT, CDR2 FQNNGV, per germline. J lost 6 bases, V lost 2 bases, and 10 bases had no gene match. This CDR3 comprises 16 residues. CDR3 DNA sequence: TGTGCCAGCAGCTTAAGGGGACAGGGAATAGCGGCTGAAGCTTTCTTT. Translation gives CASSLRGQGIAAEAFF.

V and J are TRBV5-1 and TRBJ2-7; unclear D gene. This CDR3 spans 16 amino acids. V lost 0 bases and J lost 2, with 15 bases in between. Germline CDR1 is SGHRS and CDR2 is YFSETQ. The CDR3 nucleotides read TGCGCCAGCAGCTTGGTCTACGAATTGATACCCTACGAGCAGTACTTC. It translates to CASSLVYELIPYEQYF.

The chain joins TRBV2 to TRBJ1-1; TRBD1 is a possible D gene (6 bases). Germline assignment: CDR1 SNHLY and CDR2 FYNNEI. Trimming took 4 bases from V and 5 from J, leaving 20 bases between them. The CDR3 has 16 residues. DNA of the CDR3: TGTGCCAGCAGTGGGGTTGTGCGGGGGCCGATGACTGAAGCTTTCTTT. It specifies CASSGVVRGPMTEAFF.

This clone is a singleton in its sample. This chain uses TRBV27 with TRBJ1-5; 7 nucleotides line up with TRBD1. Germline V gene sequence: CDR1 MNHEY, CDR2 SMNVEV (reference sequence). The ends lost 6 bases at V and 2 bases at J; junction bases unmatched: 4. This CDR3 comprises 14 residues. The CDR3 sequence is CASRQGKGNQPQHF. CDR3 nucleotides: TGTGCCAGCAGACAGGGGAAAGGCAATCAGCCCCAGCATTTT.

This clone occurred a few times. The chain couples TRBV29-1 to TRBJ2-1; TRBD2 matches 11 bases. Germline lookup yields CDR1 SQVTM and CDR2 ANQGSEA. CDR3 size: 15 residues. V lost 6 bases, J lost 6 bases, and 10 bases stayed unmatched. The CDR3 bases are TGCAGCGTCTCGACTAGCGGGATAGTATCCAATGAGCAGTTCTTC. Its protein product is CSVSTSGIVSNEQFF.

The chain carries TRBV13 and TRBJ1-1; D call uncertain. This CDR3 spans 19 amino acids. The V end lost 3 bases, the J end lost 3 bases, and 26 bases lay between the germline ends. Per germline, CDR1 PRHDT and CDR2 FYEKMQ (reference sequence). CDR3 sequence reads: CASSLLFSGKDWVDTEAFF. Written as DNA, the CDR3 is TGTGCCAGCAGCTTGCTTTTCTCCGGGAAAGACTGGGTGGACACTGAAGCTTTCTTT.

This sequence joins TRBV5-1 and TRBJ2-1; TRBD2 aligns across 11 bases. V dropped 1 base and J dropped 7; count of bases not matched to a gene: 10. The length of the CDR3 is 17 residues. Looked up from germline, CDR1 is SGHRS and CDR2 is YFSETQ. The CDR3 DNA reads TGCGCCAGCAGCTTGACGGTGGGACTAGCGGTATATAATGAGCAGTTCTTC. Translating it yields CASSLTVGLAVYNEQFF.

This chain connects TRBV11-2 to TRBJ2-1; 8 bases line up with TRBD1. This CDR3 is built from 16 residues. Looked up from germline, CDR1 is SGHAT and CDR2 is FQNNGV. V was clipped by 1 base and J by 6 bases; unmatched bases: 8. The CDR3 coding sequence is TGTGCCAGCAGCTTAGCGTTCGGACAGGGTATCAATGAGCAGTTCTTC. It encodes CASSLAFGQGINEQFF.

V and J are TRBV9 and TRBJ2-5; 9 nucleotides match TRBD2. The length of the CDR3 is 16 residues. The germline CDR1 and CDR2 sequences are SGDLS and YYNGEE. V was pared by 2 bases and J by 3 bases, with 8 bases of the junction left unmatched. CDR3 region: CASSVLAGAREETQYF. The CDR3 DNA is TGTGCCAGCAGCGTTTTAGCGGGAGCGAGGGAAGAGACCCAGTACTTC.

As DNA, the CDR3 is TGTGCCAGCAGTGACTCCGGGACAGGTCACACAGATACGCAGTATTTT. Translation: CASSDSGTGHTDTQYF. The V call is TRBV6-4, the J call TRBJ2-3, with 8 positions matching TRBD1. The V segment lost 0 bases and the J segment 2 bases; nucleotides outside the gene matches: 4. This CDR3 contains 16 residues. Germline lookup yields CDR1 MRHNA and CDR2 SNTAGT.

In nucleotides, the CDR3 is TGTGCCAGCAGCTTGGAGGAGGACACTGAAGCTTTCTTT. Translating gives CASSLEEDTEAFF. The rearrangement links TRBV11-3 to TRBJ1-1; D not resolved. This CDR3 comprises 13 residues. Germline-derived CDR1 and CDR2 are SGHNT and YENEEA. Trimming pared 3 bases from V and 3 bases from J, leaving 8 bases between.

The chain has TRBV7-9 and TRBJ1-5, with D maybe TRBD1 (5 bases). The CDR3 runs 14 residues. Germline V gives CDR1 SEHNR, CDR2 FQNEAQ (reference sequence). V gave up 1 base and J gave up 2 bases, with 6 bases separating them. In DNA form, the CDR3 reads TGTGCCAGCAGCTTAGAAGGGGGCAATCAGCCCCAGCATTTT. This encodes CASSLEGGNQPQHF.

V usage is TRBV29-1 and J usage is TRBJ1-5; 7 bases match TRBD1. CDR1 is SQVTM and CDR2 is ANQGSEA in the germline V gene. The CDR3 is 13 residues long. Trimming at V came to 2 bases and at J to 2 bases, leaving 0 bases not matched to a gene. The CDR3 sequence: CSVETGGNQPQHF. The CDR3 DNA sequence: TGCAGCGTTGAAACAGGGGGCAATCAGCCCCAGCATTTT.

The chain uses TRBV19 and TRBJ2-5; 10 bases fit TRBD1. V lost 10 bases, J lost 2 bases, and 7 bases stayed unmatched. In germline, CDR1 is LNHDA, CDR2 SQIVND (reference sequence). The CDR3 contains 14 residues. This CDR3 is CATRDRGRQETQYF. The CDR3 bases are TGTGCCACCCGGGACAGGGGCCGTCAAGAGACCCAGTACTTC.

The chain combines TRBV11-1 with TRBJ1-2; 8 bases fit TRBD1. Unmatched junction bases numbered 7, after V lost 5 bases and J lost 2 bases. The CDR3 length is 15 residues. Germline V gene lookup returns CDR1 SGHAT and CDR2 FQDESV (reference sequence). CDR3 coding DNA: TGTGCCAGCAGCCCAGGACAGGGTAGAAACTATGGCTACACCTTC. Protein sequence: CASSPGQGRNYGYTF.

This chain joins TRBV18 and TRBJ1-1; possibly TRBD1 for D (6 bases). The V gene lost 2 bases and the J gene lost 8 bases, with 9 bases spanning the gap. The CDR3 consists of 12 residues. Germline CDR1 and CDR2: KGHSH and LQKENI. In DNA form, the CDR3 reads TGTGCCAGCTCACCAGCGGGGGCGGAAGCTTTCTTT. This translates into CASSPAGAEAFF. Combining the CDR3 with reference TRBV18 and TRBJ1-1 gives the whole variable domain NAGVMQNPRHLVRRRGQEARLRCSPMKGHSHVYWYRQLPEEGLKFMVYLQKENIIDESGMPKERFSAEFPKEGPSILRIQQVVRGDSAAYFCASSPAGAEAFFGQGTRLTVV.

The chain recombines TRBV9 with TRBJ2-3; 7 bases align to TRBD1. The CDR3 has 14 residues. Germline V lookup: CDR1 SGDLS, CDR2 YYNGEE. V lost 5 bases to trimming and J lost 2 bases; unmatched junction nucleotides: 5. CDR3 in DNA: TGTGCCAGCAGTCCGGGACAGCCCACAGATACGCAGTATTTT. Amino acids: CASSPGQPTDTQYF.

Here the CDR3 DNA reads TGTGCCAGCAGCGGGACAGGGGATCAGCCCCAGCATTTT. Translating gives CASSGTGDQPQHF. V is TRBV13 and J is TRBJ1-5; 10 bases are a match to TRBD1. From germline, CDR1 is PRHDT and CDR2 FYEKMQ (reference sequence). V was pared by 5 bases and J by 5 bases, with 0 bases of the junction left unmatched. The CDR3 runs 13 residues.

The J gene is TRBJ1-1, the V gene TRBV11-3; D not certain. The V and J ends lost 0 bases and 5 bases respectively, with 10 bases between them. CDR1 and CDR2 from the germline V gene are SGHNT and YENEEA. The CDR3 is 14 residues long. CDR3 sequence: CASSLDGEPTEAFF. In nucleotides, the CDR3 is TGTGCCAGCAGCTTAGACGGGGAACCAACTGAAGCTTTCTTT. The variable domain in full, with the rest retrieved from reference TRBV11-3 and TRBJ1-1, is EAGVVQSPRYKIIEKKQPVAFWCNPISGHNTLYWYLQNLGQGPELLIRYENEEAVDDSQLPKDRFSAERLKGVDSTLKIQPAELGDSAVYLCASSLDGEPTEAFFGQGTRLTVV.

The rearrangement uses TRBV18 and TRBJ2-6; D call uncertain. From germline, CDR1 is KGHSH and CDR2 LQKENI. The CDR3 is 13 residues long. V dropped 1 base and J dropped 5 bases, with 3 bases sitting between them. The CDR3 bases are TGTGCCAGCTCACCACTTAGGGCCAACGTCCTGACTTTC. Translated, it gives CASSPLRANVLTF.

In DNA form, the CDR3 reads TGTGCCAGCAATCCAGATTCTAACTATGGCTACACCTTC. Translation gives CASNPDSNYGYTF. The chain has TRBV6-1 and TRBJ1-2; D not certain. V dropped 7 bases and J dropped 0 bases, with 9 bases sitting between them. Germline values: CDR1 MNHNS, CDR2 SASEGT. The CDR3 covers 13 residues.

CDR3 amino acids: CSHHTGDGTDTQYF. Here the CDR3 DNA reads TGCAGCCACCATACAGGGGACGGCACAGATACGCAGTATTTT. The chain links TRBV29-1 to TRBJ2-3, with 7 bases matching TRBD1. CDR3 size: 14 residues. Germline loops: CDR1 SQVTM, CDR2 ANQGSEA. With 8 bases clipped from V and 1 base from J, the junction kept 9 bases outside the gene matches.

The V gene is TRBV4-2, the J gene TRBJ2-3, with no clear D. Trimming removed 1 base at V and 6 bases at J, with 8 bases between. Germline V gene lookup returns CDR1 LGHNA and CDR2 YNFKEQ. The CDR3 covers 13 residues. The CDR3, as DNA: TGTGCCAGCAGCCAAGGGCGGTGGGATACGCAGTATTTT. Residues: CASSQGRWDTQYF.

The gene calls are TRBV19 and TRBJ2-5; 9 bases are a match to TRBD2. CDR3 length equals 13 residues. Germline lookup yields CDR1 LNHDA and CDR2 SQIVND (reference sequence). V dropped 2 bases and J dropped 5; count of bases not matched to a gene: 0. CDR3 amino acids: CASSILAGETQYF. For the CDR3, the DNA is TGTGCCAGTAGTATACTAGCGGGGGAGACCCAGTACTTC. The variable domain in full, with the rest retrieved from reference TRBV19 and TRBJ2-5, is DGGITQSPKYLFRKEGQNVTLSCEQNLNHDAMYWYRQDPGQGLRLIYYSQIVNDFQKGDIAEGYSVSREKKESFPLTVTSAQKNPTAFYLCASSILAGETQYFGPGTRLLVL.

This sequence joins TRBV10-3 and TRBJ1-1; D is perhaps TRBD1 (5 bases). The germline V and J ends were trimmed by 7 bases and 1 base, with 10 bases remaining between them. Germline V gene sequence: CDR1 ENHRY, CDR2 SYGVKD. The CDR3 loop spans 13 amino acids. CDR3 nucleotide sequence: TGTGCCATCAATTCAGGGAAGAACACTGAAGCTTTCTTT. It codes for CAINSGKNTEAFF.

The J gene is TRBJ2-3, the V gene TRBV14; 7 nucleotides line up with TRBD2. The CDR3 sequence is 14 residues long. Germline loops: CDR1 SGHDN, CDR2 FVKESK. The trim removed 5 bases at V and 6 bases at J, leaving 8 bases unmatched. In nucleotides, the CDR3 is TGTGCCAGCAGCACCCTAGCGGAGAGGGATACGCAGTATTTT. Translation gives CASSTLAERDTQYF.

The chain employs TRBV2 and TRBJ2-5; 8 positions match TRBD1. Trimming at V came to 5 bases and at J to 1 base, leaving 3 bases not matched to a gene. This CDR3 has 14 residues. Germline CDR1 is SNHLY and CDR2 is FYNNEI. DNA for the CDR3: TGTGCCAGCAGTCTTACAGGGGGCCAAGAGACCCAGTACTTC. Protein: CASSLTGGQETQYF.

This sequence joins TRBV7-9 and TRBJ1-2; 9 nucleotides align to TRBD1. The germline CDR1 and CDR2 sequences are SEHNR and FQNEAQ (reference sequence). The CDR3 totals 13 residues. Trimming removed 6 bases from V and 8 bases from J; junction bases left unmatched: 7. This CDR3 is CASSTGTGSGYTF. CDR3 nucleotide sequence: TGTGCCAGCAGTACCGGGACAGGGTCCGGCTACACCTTC.